The 9 T cell receptor beta chains below come from one sample, sequenced in a study of blood T cell repertoires in COVID-19. This table comes from immunoSEQ multiplex PCR, and its TCRdb copy is limited to in-frame clones, with some not included. The top ten hold about 12% of the sample, which has 200,000 to 300,000 clones, roughly 86% seen once. The source material was peripheral blood. The receptors derive from a man of 80 years or more with acute or convalescent COVID-19.

V gene TRBV28 combines with J gene TRBJ1-5, with 9 bases that match TRBD1. Trimming took 7 bases from V and 6 from J; bases not matched to a gene: 10. From germline, CDR1 is MDHEN and CDR2 SYDVKM. The CDR3 is made up of 15 amino acids. CDR3 bases: TGTGCCAGCATCTTGAGTAGACAGGGGGGTCAGCCCCAGCATTTT. Protein sequence: CASILSRQGGQPQHF.

This sequence joins TRBV14 and TRBJ1-6; D ambiguous. V was pared by 4 bases and J by 0 bases, with 10 bases between. This CDR3 region has 16 residues. The V gene's germline CDR1 is SGHDN and CDR2 FVKESK. In nucleotides, the CDR3 is TGTGCCAGCAGCCCGCAACGGAGCTCCTATAATTCACCCCTCCACTTT. It is translated as CASSPQRSSYNSPLHF.

The rearrangement joins TRBV6-5 to TRBJ1-1; tentative D call: TRBD1 (5 bases). Germline CDR1 and CDR2: MNHEY and SVGAGI. V was trimmed by 4 bases and J by 0 bases, leaving 12 bases between them. This CDR3 has 15 residues. The CDR3 DNA is TGTGCCAGCAGTTTCCGGGGACTTCTGAACACTGAAGCTTTCTTT. Its protein product is CASSFRGLLNTEAFF.

The rearrangement links TRBV6-5 to TRBJ2-3; tentative D call: TRBD1 (5 bases). Trimming left V 0 bases short and J 4 bases short, with 11 bases between. The germline V gene encodes CDR1 MNHEY and CDR2 SVGAGI. The length of the CDR3 is 15 residues. The DNA of the CDR3 is TGTGCCAGCAGTTACTCGAGTCAGGGTCCAGATACGCAGTATTTT. It translates to CASSYSSQGPDTQYF.

The rearrangement uses TRBV2 and TRBJ2-7; 14 bases agree with TRBD2. The germline V gene encodes CDR1 SNHLY and CDR2 FYNNEI. With V trimmed by 6 bases and J by 7 bases, 5 bases remained unmatched. This CDR3 has 14 residues. The CDR3 is CASRTRTSGGEQYF. CDR3 nucleotide sequence: TGTGCCAGCAGGACCCGGACTAGCGGGGGGGAGCAGTACTTC.

This chain uses TRBV20-1 with TRBJ2-7; maybe TRBD2 (6 bases). This CDR3 region has 13 residues. The germline V gene encodes CDR1 DFQATT and CDR2 SNEGSKA (reference sequence). The V end was cut by 3 bases, the J end by 3 bases, with 12 bases between. The CDR3 loop is CSASSLAIYEQYF. Written as DNA, the CDR3 is TGCAGTGCTAGTAGCCTAGCGATCTACGAGCAGTACTTC.

The chain has TRBV6-6 and TRBJ2-7; TRBD2 matches 8 bases. The CDR3 has 16 amino acids. Germline values: CDR1 MNHNY, CDR2 SVGAGI (reference sequence). V shed 4 bases and J 2 bases; nucleotides not matched to a gene: 10. The CDR3 nucleotides read TGTGCCAGCAGTTCCCCGCTAGCGGGCGGAACCTACGAGCAGTACTTC. This gives the protein CASSSPLAGGTYEQYF.

The chain is built from TRBV5-5 and TRBJ1-1; 7 nucleotides align to TRBD1. This CDR3 contains 15 residues. Germline CDR1 SGHKS, CDR2 YYEKEE (reference sequence). Unmatched junction bases numbered 6, after V lost 0 bases and J lost 4 bases. CDR3 residues: CASSLDIGGVTEAFF. The CDR3 bases are TGTGCCAGCAGCTTGGACATAGGGGGCGTCACTGAAGCTTTCTTT.

The chain links TRBV18 to TRBJ1-2; 9 nucleotides line up with TRBD1. Germline V lookup: CDR1 KGHSH, CDR2 LQKENI. V shed 0 bases and J 8 bases; nucleotides not matched to a gene: 7. The CDR3 covers 15 residues. Written as DNA, the CDR3 is TGTGCCAGCTCACCACCGGGACAGGGACAGAAAGGCTACACCTTC. This codes for CASSPPGQGQKGYTF.